Sequencing of this T cell receptor (beta chain) was carried out in a study of CD8 T cells in ankylosing spondylitis. Findings and caveats of the study: Among TCR beta sequences, a motif of several highly homologous variants appeared characteristic of ankylosing spondylitis blood. Past research had described some motif variants in reactive arthritis synovial fluid and blood. Reportedly, disease-linked clones are significantly enriched in ankylosing spondylitis patients' matched synovial fluid. CD8+ disease-linked clones were present at relatively low frequencies in blood.

Quantitative 5'-RACE with molecular barcodes generated TCR beta libraries. Using its own MiXCR run on the 5' RACE reads, TCRdb lists one record per CDR3 protein. The table shows some 840,000 distinct CDR3 sequences, with 12% occurring only once. This clonotype was observed many times. The antigen remains unidentified. Trimming took 2 bases from V and 7 from J, leaving 11 bases between them. The V gene's germline CDR1 is MNHNY and CDR2 SVGAGI (reference sequence). This CDR3 has 13 residues. This chain joins TRBV6-6 and TRBJ2-5, with D tentatively TRBD2 (5 bases). The TCR sequence derives from a male donor with ankylosing spondylitis. The sequencing input was blood, either unsorted or a sorted T cell fraction (not recorded which). The CDR3 region has the DNA TGTGCCAGCAGTTACACGGGAAGAGGGACCCAGTACTTC. It encodes CASSYTGRGTQYF.